Here is one T cell receptor beta chain with its context. No antigen is known for it. The data were taken from a study of brain T cells in children with intractable seizures. Regarding the study as a whole: Clones missing pre-surgery may reflect undersampling of that blood sample.

Sequencing was limited to surgery cases with top T cell transcript signatures in brain tissue. Before surgery, patients took at least one anti-epileptic drug. The CDR3 spans 17 residues. Germline lookup yields CDR1 SGHDT and CDR2 YYEEEE. The V end was cut by 0 bases, the J end by 6 bases, with 19 bases between. Sequencing used immunoSEQ multiplex PCR; TCRdb keeps in-frame clones, though not all of them. The table shows some 62,000 clones, with around 96% occurring only once. J is TRBJ2-1 and V is TRBV5-6; a weak D match, TRBD2 (6 bases). Source: peripheral blood, taken at surgery. The clonotype comes from a boy younger than two with focal cortical dysplasia and intractable seizures. CDR3 sequence (DNA): TGTGCCAGCAGCTTGGTCTTCGGACAAGGAGGGTCCAATGAGCAGTTCTTC. Its translation: CASSLVFGQGGSNEQFF.